This entry concerns a single T cell receptor beta chain. Its target is not known. Terminally differentiated effector memory CD45RA+ cells were left out of the naive CD8 fraction, which was CD45RO-negative and positively selected for CCR7. The healthy adult donors were HIV-negative and reported no recent acute infections or vaccinations. V lost 3 bases and J lost 7, with 13 bases in between. This CDR3 has 13 residues. Germline CDR1 and CDR2: MNHEY and SMNVEV (reference sequence). Methods used by the authors: There were no quality scores in the junction-only immunoSEQ sequences, so filtering differed. The data were produced by immunoSEQ multiplex PCR, yet TCRdb's version contains in-frame clones alone and is incomplete. V and J calls and clone size are given by that table; D and trimming were obtained from the DNA. The sample has over 2,000,000 clones; roughly 93% are singletons. These data belong to a study of shared clonotypes between healthy human individuals. Study in general: Researchers assigned three CD4 naive, three CD4 memory, two CD8 naive and one CD8 memory plate to each donor. Study-wide results and limits: Represented diversity (both genetic and exposure-history) was limited by the small number of donors.

The chain joins TRBV27 to TRBJ2-7; possible D gene TRBD2, 5 bases. The origin of this receptor is a young man in good health. Some clones in this sample may be carry-over from other donors' samples. Sequencing was performed on naive CD8+ T cells from PBMCs. The CDR3 sequence: CASSFGDRREQYF. The CDR3 DNA sequence: TGTGCCAGCAGTTTCGGAGATAGGAGGGAGCAGTACTTC.